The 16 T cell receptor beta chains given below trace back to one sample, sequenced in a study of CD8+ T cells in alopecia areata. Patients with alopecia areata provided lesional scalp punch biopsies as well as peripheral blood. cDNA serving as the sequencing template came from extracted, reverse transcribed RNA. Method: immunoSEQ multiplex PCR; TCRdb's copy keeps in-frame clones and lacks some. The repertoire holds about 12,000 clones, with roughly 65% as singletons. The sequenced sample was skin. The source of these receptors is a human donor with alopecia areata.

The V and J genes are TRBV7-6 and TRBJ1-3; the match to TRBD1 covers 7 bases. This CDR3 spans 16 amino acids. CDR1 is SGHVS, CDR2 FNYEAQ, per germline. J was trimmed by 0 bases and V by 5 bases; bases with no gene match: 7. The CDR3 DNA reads TGTGCCAGCAGCCCCTATGACAGGGCCTCTGGAAACACCATATATTTT. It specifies CASSPYDRASGNTIYF.

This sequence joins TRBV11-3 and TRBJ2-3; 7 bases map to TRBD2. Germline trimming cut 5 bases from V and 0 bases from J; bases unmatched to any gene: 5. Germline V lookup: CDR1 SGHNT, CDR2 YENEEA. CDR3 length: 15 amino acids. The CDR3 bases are TGTGCCAGCAGCAGGCGGGAGAGGAGCACAGATACGCAGTATTTT. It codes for CASSRRERSTDTQYF.

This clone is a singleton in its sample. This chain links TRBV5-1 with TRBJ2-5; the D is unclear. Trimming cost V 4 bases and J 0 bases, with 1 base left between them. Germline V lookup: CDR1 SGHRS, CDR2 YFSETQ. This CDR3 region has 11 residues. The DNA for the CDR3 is TGCGCCAGCAGCGACCAAGAGACCCAGTACTTC. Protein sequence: CASSDQETQYF.

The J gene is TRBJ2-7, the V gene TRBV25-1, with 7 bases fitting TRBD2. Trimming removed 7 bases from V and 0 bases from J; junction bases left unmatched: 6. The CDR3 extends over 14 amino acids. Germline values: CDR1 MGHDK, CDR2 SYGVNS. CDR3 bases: TGTGCCAGCACGAAAGGCGGGAGCTCCTACGAGCAGTACTTC. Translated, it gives CASTKGGSSYEQYF.

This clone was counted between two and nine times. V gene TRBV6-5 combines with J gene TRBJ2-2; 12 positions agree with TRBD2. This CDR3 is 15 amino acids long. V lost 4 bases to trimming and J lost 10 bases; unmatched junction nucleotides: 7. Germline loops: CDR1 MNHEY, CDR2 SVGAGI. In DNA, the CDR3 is TGTGCCAGCAGTTTTACTAGCGGGAGGTTCGTGGAGCTGTTTTTT. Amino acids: CASSFTSGRFVELFF.

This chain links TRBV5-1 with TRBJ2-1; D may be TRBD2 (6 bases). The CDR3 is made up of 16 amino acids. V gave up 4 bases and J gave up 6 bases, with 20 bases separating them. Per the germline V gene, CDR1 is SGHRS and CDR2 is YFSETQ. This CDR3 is CASSHAGTETLNEQFF. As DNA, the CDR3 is TGCGCCAGCAGCCACGCAGGGACTGAGACTCTCAATGAGCAGTTCTTC.

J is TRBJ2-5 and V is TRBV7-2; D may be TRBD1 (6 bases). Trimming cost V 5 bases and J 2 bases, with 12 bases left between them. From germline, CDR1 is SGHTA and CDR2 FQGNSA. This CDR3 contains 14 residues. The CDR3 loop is CASSPRQAQETQYF. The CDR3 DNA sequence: TGTGCCAGCAGCCCCCGACAGGCTCAAGAGACCCAGTACTTC.

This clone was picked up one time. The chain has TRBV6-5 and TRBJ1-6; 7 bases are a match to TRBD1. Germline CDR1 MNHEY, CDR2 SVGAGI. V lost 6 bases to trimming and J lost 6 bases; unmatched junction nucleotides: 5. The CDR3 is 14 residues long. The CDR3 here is CASSRQGFNSPLHF. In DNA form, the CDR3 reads TGTGCCAGCAGCAGACAGGGTTTTAATTCACCCCTCCACTTT.

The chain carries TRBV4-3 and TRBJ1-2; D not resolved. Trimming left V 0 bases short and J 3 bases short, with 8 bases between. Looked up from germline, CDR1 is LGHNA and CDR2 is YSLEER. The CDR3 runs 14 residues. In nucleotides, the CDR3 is TGCGCCAGCAGCCAAGATCTGACGGACTATGGCTACACCTTC. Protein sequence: CASSQDLTDYGYTF.

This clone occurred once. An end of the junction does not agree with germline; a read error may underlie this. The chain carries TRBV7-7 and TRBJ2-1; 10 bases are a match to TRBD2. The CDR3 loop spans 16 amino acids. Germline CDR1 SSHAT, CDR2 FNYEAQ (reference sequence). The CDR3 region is CASSLGSAGGPNEQFF. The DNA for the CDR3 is TGTGCTAGCAGCTTAGGATCAGCGGGAGGGCCAAATGAGCAGTTCTTC. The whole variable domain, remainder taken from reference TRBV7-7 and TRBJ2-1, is GAGVSQSPRYKVTKRGQDVTLRCDPISSHATLYWYQQALGQGPEFLTYFNYEAQPDKSGLPSDRFSAERPEGSISTLTIQRTEQRDSAMYRCASSLGSAGGPNEQFFGPGTRLTVL.

CDR3 loop: CSVGGGTGGSKGSGGRYEQYF. The CDR3 nucleotides are TGCAGCGTGGGTGGGGGGACAGGGGGCTCGAAGGGCTCTGGGGGGCGCTACGAGCAGTACTTC. J is TRBJ2-7 and V is TRBV29-1; 12 bases fit TRBD1. J gave up 3 bases and V 6 bases, and 27 bases lay outside the gene matches. The CDR3 covers 21 residues. The germline gives CDR1 SQVTM, CDR2 ANQGSEA.

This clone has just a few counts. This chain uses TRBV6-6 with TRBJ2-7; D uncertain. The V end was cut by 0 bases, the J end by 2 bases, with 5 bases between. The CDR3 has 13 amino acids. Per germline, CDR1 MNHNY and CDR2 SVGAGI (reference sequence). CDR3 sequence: CASSYSGTYEQYF. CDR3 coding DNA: TGTGCCAGCAGTTACTCAGGAACCTACGAGCAGTACTTC.

The CDR3 spells CASSLGSLNTEAFF. For the CDR3, the DNA is TGCGCCAGCAGCTTGGGCAGCTTGAACACTGAAGCTTTCTTT. The V and J genes are TRBV5-1 and TRBJ1-1; D not certain. This CDR3 has 14 residues. Trimming took 0 bases from V and 0 from J, leaving 6 bases between them. In germline, CDR1 is SGHRS, CDR2 YFSETQ.

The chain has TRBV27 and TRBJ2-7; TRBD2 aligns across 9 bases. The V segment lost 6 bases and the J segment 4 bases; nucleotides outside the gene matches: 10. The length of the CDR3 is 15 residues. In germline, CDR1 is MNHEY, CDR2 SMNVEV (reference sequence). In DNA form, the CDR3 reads TGTGCCAGCAGCCCCCTCGGACTAGCGAGGTACGAGCAGTACTTC. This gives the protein CASSPLGLARYEQYF.

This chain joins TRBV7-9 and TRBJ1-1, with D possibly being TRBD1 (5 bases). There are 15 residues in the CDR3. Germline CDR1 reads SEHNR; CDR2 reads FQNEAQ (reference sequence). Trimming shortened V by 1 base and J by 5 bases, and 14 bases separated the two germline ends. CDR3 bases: TGTGCCAGCAGCTTAGAGGTGCTTTGGGGGACTGAAGCTTTCTTT. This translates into CASSLEVLWGTEAFF. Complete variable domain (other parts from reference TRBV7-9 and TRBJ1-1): DTGVSQNPRHKITKRGQNVTFRCDPISEHNRLYWYRQTLGQGPEFLTYFQNEAQLEKSRLLSDRFSAERPKGSFSTLEIQRTEQGDSAMYLCASSLEVLWGTEAFFGQGTRLTVV.

CDR3 DNA: TGTGCCAGCAGCTTATCTCTGGACAATACGCAGTATTTT. Translating it yields CASSLSLDNTQYF. V gene TRBV11-2 combines with J gene TRBJ2-3; tentatively, D is TRBD1 (5 bases). V was pared by 2 bases and J by 7 bases, with 10 bases between. CDR1 SGHAT and CDR2 FQNNGV come from the germline V gene. This CDR3 has 13 residues. The whole variable domain, remainder taken from reference TRBV11-2 and TRBJ2-3, is EAGVAQSPRYKIIEKRQSVAFWCNPISGHATLYWYQQILGQGPKLLIQFQNNGVVDDSQLPKDRFSAERLKGVDSTLKIQPAKLEDSAVYLCASSLSLDNTQYFGPGTRLTVL.